The 3 T cell receptor beta chains listed next were all sequenced from one sample in a study of blood T cell repertoires in COVID-19 (dated by TCRdb to between 2020 and 2021). The library was generated by the immunoSEQ multiplex PCR assay. The table comes from immuneACCESS by way of TCRdb, which keeps in-frame sequences with V and J called. Part of the clones is missing from these tables; in studies checked, under half for an unresolved V gene and the rest for unknown reasons. Recorded for this sample are about 160,000 clones; around four fifths of them occurred a single time. The ten biggest clones cover about 4.6% of the sample. The sequenced sample consisted of PBMCs or T cells enriched from blood (not recorded which). These receptors all stem from a woman aged 45 to 65 who had recovered from COVID-19.

V gene TRBV21-1 combines with J gene TRBJ1-2; no check of the table's D call, TRBD1, against the DNA was made. TRBV21-1 is a pseudogene segment. The CDR3 spans 13 residues. CDR3 bases: TGTGCCAGCAGCACCGGGACAGGGTTTGGCTACACCTTC. Amino acids: CASSTGTGFGYTF.

V usage is TRBV18 and J usage is TRBJ1-5; perhaps TRBD1 as D (6 bases). V shed 3 bases and J shed 7 bases, with 16 bases lying between them. The CDR3 is made up of 15 amino acids. Looked up from germline, CDR1 is KGHSH and CDR2 is LQKENI. The chain's CDR3 is CASSPDTGWGQPQHF. CDR3 DNA sequence: TGTGCCAGCTCACCCGATACAGGGTGGGGGCAGCCCCAGCATTTT.

V usage is TRBV7-6 and J usage is TRBJ1-2; possible D gene TRBD1, 5 bases. The germline V gene encodes CDR1 SGHVS and CDR2 FNYEAQ. The V end was cut by 4 bases, the J end by 2 bases, with 14 bases between. The CDR3 has 15 residues. In DNA form, the CDR3 reads TGTGCCAGCAGCTCCTATTCGACAGTCAACTATGGCTACACCTTC. It codes for CASSSYSTVNYGYTF.